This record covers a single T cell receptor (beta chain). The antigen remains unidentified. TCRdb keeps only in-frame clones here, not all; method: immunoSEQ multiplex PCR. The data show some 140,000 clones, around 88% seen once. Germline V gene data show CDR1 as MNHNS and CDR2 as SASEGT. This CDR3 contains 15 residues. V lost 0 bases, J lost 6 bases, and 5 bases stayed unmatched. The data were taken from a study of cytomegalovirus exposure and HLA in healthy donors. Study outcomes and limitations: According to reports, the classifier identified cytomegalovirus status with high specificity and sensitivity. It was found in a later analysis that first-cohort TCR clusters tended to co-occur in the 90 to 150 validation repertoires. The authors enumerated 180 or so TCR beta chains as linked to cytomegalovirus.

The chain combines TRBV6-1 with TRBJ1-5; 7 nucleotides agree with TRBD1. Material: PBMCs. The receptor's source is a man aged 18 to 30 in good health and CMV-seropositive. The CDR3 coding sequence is TGTGCCAGCAGTGAAGCCCAGACAGGGATTCAGCCCCAGCATTTT. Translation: CASSEAQTGIQPQHF.